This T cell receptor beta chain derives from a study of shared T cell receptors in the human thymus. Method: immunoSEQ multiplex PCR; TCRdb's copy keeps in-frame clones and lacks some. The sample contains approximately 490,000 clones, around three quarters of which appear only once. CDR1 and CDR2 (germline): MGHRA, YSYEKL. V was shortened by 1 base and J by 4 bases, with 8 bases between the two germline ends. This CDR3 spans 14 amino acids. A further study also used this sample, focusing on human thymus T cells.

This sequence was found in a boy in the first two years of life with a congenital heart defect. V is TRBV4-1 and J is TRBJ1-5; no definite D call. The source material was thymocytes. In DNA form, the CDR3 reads TGCGCCAGCAGCCAAGTAAAACAAAATCAGCCCCAGCATTTT. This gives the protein CASSQVKQNQPQHF.